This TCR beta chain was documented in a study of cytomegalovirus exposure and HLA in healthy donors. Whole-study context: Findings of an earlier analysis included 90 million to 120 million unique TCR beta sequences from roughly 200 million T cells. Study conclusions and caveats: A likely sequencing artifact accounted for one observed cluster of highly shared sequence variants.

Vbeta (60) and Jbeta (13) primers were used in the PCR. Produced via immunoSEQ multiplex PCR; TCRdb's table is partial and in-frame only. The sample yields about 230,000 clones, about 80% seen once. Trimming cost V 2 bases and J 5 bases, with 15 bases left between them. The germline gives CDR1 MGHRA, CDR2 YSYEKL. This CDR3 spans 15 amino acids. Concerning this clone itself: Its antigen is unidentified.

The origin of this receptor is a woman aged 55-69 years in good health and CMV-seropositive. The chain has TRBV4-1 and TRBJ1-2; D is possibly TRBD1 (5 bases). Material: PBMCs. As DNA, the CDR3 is TGCGCCAGCAGCCAATGGGCGGGGGACCTTTATGGCTACACCTTC. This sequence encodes CASSQWAGDLYGYTF.